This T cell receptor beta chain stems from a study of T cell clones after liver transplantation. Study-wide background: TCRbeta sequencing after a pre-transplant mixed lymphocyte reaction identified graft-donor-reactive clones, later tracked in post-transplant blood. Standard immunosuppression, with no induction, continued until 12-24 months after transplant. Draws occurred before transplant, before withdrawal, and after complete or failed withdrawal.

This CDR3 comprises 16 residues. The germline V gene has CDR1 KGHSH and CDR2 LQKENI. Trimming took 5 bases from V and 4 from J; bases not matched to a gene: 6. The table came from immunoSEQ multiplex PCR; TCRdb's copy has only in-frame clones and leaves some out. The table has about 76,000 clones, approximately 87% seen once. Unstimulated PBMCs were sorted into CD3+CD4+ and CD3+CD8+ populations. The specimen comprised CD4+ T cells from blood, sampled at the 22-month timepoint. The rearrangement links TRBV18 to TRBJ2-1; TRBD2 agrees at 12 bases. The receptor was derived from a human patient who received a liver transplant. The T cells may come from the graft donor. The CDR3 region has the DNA TGTGCCAGCTCAACCCGGACTAGCGGGGAATACAATGAGCAGTTCTTC. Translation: CASSTRTSGEYNEQFF.